This T cell receptor beta chain came from a study of neurological immune-mediated disorders. Many counts were recorded for this clonotype. The junction differs from germline at one of its ends, possibly a read error. TCRdb reprocessed the 5' RACE reads with MiXCR, giving one entry per CDR3 protein. The data hold about 18,000 distinct CDR3 sequences, with approximately 14% observed a single time. There are 13 residues in the CDR3. The germline CDR1 and CDR2 sequences are PRHDT and FYEKMQ (reference sequence). The chain uses TRBV13 and TRBJ2-7; tentatively, D is TRBD2 (7 bases). Sequencing was carried out using CD4+ T cells from blood. The sequence was obtained from an older woman with HTLV-1-associated myelopathy (HAM/TSP). In DNA form, the CDR3 reads TGTGCCAGCAGCATAGGGGGGGGCTACGAGCAGTACTTC. It encodes CASSIGGGYEQYF.